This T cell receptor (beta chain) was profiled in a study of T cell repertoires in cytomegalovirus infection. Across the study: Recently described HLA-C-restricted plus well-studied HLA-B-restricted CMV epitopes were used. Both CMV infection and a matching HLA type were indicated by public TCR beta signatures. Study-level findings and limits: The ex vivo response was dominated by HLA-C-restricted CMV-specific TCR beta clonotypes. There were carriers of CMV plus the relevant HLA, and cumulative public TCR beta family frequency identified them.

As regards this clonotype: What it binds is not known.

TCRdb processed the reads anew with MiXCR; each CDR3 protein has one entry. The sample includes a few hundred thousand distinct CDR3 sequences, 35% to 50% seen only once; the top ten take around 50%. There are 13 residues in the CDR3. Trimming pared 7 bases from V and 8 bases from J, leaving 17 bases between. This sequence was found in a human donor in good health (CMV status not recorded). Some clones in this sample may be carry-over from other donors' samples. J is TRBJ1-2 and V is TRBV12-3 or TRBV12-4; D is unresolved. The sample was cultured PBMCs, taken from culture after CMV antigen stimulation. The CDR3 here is CASNSDSLTGYTF. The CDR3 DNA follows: TGTGCCAGCAACTCGGACTCCCTGACGGGCTACACCTTC.